This T cell receptor (beta chain) was captured by sequencing in a study of identical twins. Study findings and constraints: Where out-of-frame alpha sequences were twin-shared, they showed excess low generation probability. Carriage of fewer insertions was seen in abundant cord blood beta clonotypes, whereas memory repertoires showed none. Cross-sectional statistics, not tracking of the same donors, supported the conclusions.

With regard to this clonotype: Its antigen is currently unknown.

Template switching created a universal primer site, and the cDNA included unique molecular identifiers. One entry per CDR3 protein, called by TCRdb with MiXCR from the 5' RACE reads. The repertoire holds some 1,600,000 distinct CDR3 sequences, with under 35% as singletons. The germline V gene has CDR1 DFQATT and CDR2 SNEGSKA (reference sequence). V lost 6 bases and J lost 9; bases outside the gene matches: 13. There are 13 residues in the CDR3. The sample was cord blood. The origin of this receptor is a newborn girl in good health. The rearrangement joins TRBV20-1 to TRBJ2-7, with 8 bases that match TRBD2. CDR3 in DNA: TGCAGTGCAAGGACTAGCTCCACCGGGGGGCAGTACTTC. Encoded protein: CSARTSSTGGQYF.